These 27 T cell receptor beta chains originate from one sample sequenced in a study of cytomegalovirus exposure and HLA in healthy donors. Primers for the PCR totalled 60 Vbeta and 13 Jbeta. Clones were read by immunoSEQ multiplex PCR, and TCRdb kept only the in-frame ones, dropping some. The data hold about 110,000 clones, with 70% to 80% observed a single time. The sequenced sample consisted of PBMCs. The receptors derive from a female donor in good health and CMV-seropositive.

The chain uses TRBV5-1 and TRBJ2-7; 7 bases map to TRBD2. This CDR3 contains 16 residues. Germline V gene data show CDR1 as SGHRS and CDR2 as YFSETQ. J was trimmed by 6 bases and V by 4 bases; bases with no gene match: 16. The CDR3 here is CASSQQWGGIPGEQYF. Here the CDR3 DNA reads TGCGCCAGCAGCCAACAGTGGGGGGGGATCCCTGGCGAGCAGTACTTC.

The rearrangement uses TRBV30 and TRBJ2-1, with TRBD2 matching 11 bases. Trimming took 0 bases from V and 2 from J; bases not matched to a gene: 0. Germline-derived CDR1 and CDR2 are GTSNPN and SVGIG (reference sequence). CDR3 length: 15 residues. The chain's CDR3 is CAWSVLAGAYNEQFF. In DNA, the CDR3 is TGTGCCTGGAGTGTACTAGCGGGAGCCTACAATGAGCAGTTCTTC.

This clone was found once. The chain recombines TRBV7-2 with TRBJ2-3; a possible D gene is TRBD2 (6 bases). Deletions cut 1 base from V and 2 bases from J, with 10 bases between. Germline assignment: CDR1 SGHTA and CDR2 FQGNSA. This CDR3 is built from 15 residues. This CDR3 is CASSLGDSPTDTQYF. CDR3 DNA: TGTGCCAGCAGCTTAGGGGACTCGCCCACAGATACGCAGTATTTT.

This clone was counted only a few times. The rearrangement links TRBV15 to TRBJ2-6; D unclear. The CDR3 is 15 amino acids. V was cut by 4 bases and J by 3 bases, with 10 bases left in between. The germline gives CDR1 LNHNV, CDR2 YYDKDF (reference sequence). CDR3 sequence (DNA): TGTGCCACCAGCAACCCCCCCGGTGGGGCCAACGTCCTGACTTTC. It translates to CATSNPPGGANVLTF.

The genes are TRBV4-2 and TRBJ2-1; TRBD2 agrees at 8 bases. The CDR3 runs 16 residues. J lost 3 bases, V lost 3 bases, and 7 bases had no gene match. The V gene's germline CDR1 is LGHNA and CDR2 YNFKEQ. CDR3 in amino acids: CASSQGFSGGYNEQFF. The CDR3, as DNA: TGTGCCAGCAGCCAGGGATTCAGCGGGGGCTACAATGAGCAGTTCTTC.

In DNA, the CDR3 is TGTGCCAGCAGCTTCACTGGACAGGTTGGAGATGGCTACACCTTC. It codes for CASSFTGQVGDGYTF. V usage is TRBV7-3 and J usage is TRBJ1-2; 7 bases line up with TRBD1. Germline-derived CDR1 and CDR2 are SGHTA and FQGTGA. Trimming took 3 bases from V and 6 from J; bases not matched to a gene: 10. This CDR3 is built from 15 residues.

This chain links TRBV27 with TRBJ1-2; tentative D call: TRBD1 (5 bases). The V gene lost 7 bases and the J gene lost 2 bases, with 11 bases spanning the gap. This CDR3 region has 13 residues. The germline CDR1 and CDR2 sequences are MNHEY and SMNVEV (reference sequence). The CDR3: CASTAGSNYGYTF. CDR3 bases: TGTGCCAGCACGGCAGGGTCGAACTATGGCTACACCTTC.

The chain combines TRBV11-2 with TRBJ2-2; D gene uncertain. The V end lost 5 bases, the J end lost 1 base, and 17 bases lay between the germline ends. The CDR3 covers 17 residues. CDR1 SGHAT and CDR2 FQNNGV come from the germline V gene. CDR3: CASSPAMGRMNTGELFF. In DNA, the CDR3 is TGTGCCAGCAGCCCGGCTATGGGCAGGATGAACACCGGGGAGCTGTTTTTT.

The chain has TRBV27 and TRBJ1-2; 8 bases line up with TRBD1. Germline trimming cut 7 bases from V and 12 bases from J; bases unmatched to any gene: 10. The CDR3 totals 12 residues. CDR1 MNHEY and CDR2 SMNVEV come from the germline V gene (reference sequence). CDR3 sequence (DNA): TGTGCCAGCAAAGGGACAGGAGGGGTTAACACCTTC. It specifies CASKGTGGVNTF.

V usage is TRBV28 and J usage is TRBJ2-4, with D perhaps matching TRBD2 (6 bases). The CDR3 extends over 14 amino acids. V was shortened by 6 bases and J by 1 base, with 10 bases between the two germline ends. Germline values: CDR1 MDHEN, CDR2 SYDVKM. The DNA for the CDR3 is TGTGCCAGCAGCCCTGGGGGGGCCAAAAACATTCAGTACTTC. Residues: CASSPGGAKNIQYF. Filled out from reference TRBV28 and TRBJ2-4, the complete variable domain reads DVKVTQSSRYLVKRTGEKVFLECVQDMDHENMFWYRQDPGLGLRLIYFSYDVKMKEKGDIPEGYSVSREKKERFSLILESASTNQTSMYLCASSPGGAKNIQYFGAGTRLSVL.

The chain combines TRBV4-3 with TRBJ1-4; D possibly corresponds to TRBD1 (6 bases). Trimming pared 0 bases from V and 6 bases from J, leaving 17 bases between. Germline lookup yields CDR1 LGHNA and CDR2 YSLEER. There are 17 residues in the CDR3. The CDR3, as DNA: TGCGCCAGCAGCCAAGATCGGACAGCCGAAGGTGATGAAAAACTGTTTTTT. Its translation: CASSQDRTAEGDEKLFF.

The chain carries TRBV5-1 and TRBJ2-7; TRBD1 aligns across 8 bases. CDR3 length: 15 amino acids. V shed 4 bases and J 0 bases; nucleotides not matched to a gene: 6. Germline lookup yields CDR1 SGHRS and CDR2 YFSETQ. The CDR3 DNA sequence: TGCGCCAGCAGCCCCGGACAGGGCAGCTCCTACGAGCAGTACTTC. It codes for CASSPGQGSSYEQYF.

The rearrangement links TRBV11-2 to TRBJ1-2; no clear D gene. The V end was cut by 5 bases, the J end by 4 bases, with 11 bases between. The length of the CDR3 is 13 residues. The germline V gene encodes CDR1 SGHAT and CDR2 FQNNGV. CDR3 DNA sequence: TGTGCCAGCAGCCCCGGGAGATCCTATGGCTACACCTTC. Translation gives CASSPGRSYGYTF.

V gene TRBV18 combines with J gene TRBJ1-2; TRBD1 aligns across 8 bases. Losses at the gene ends were 0 bases for V and 4 bases for J; bases not matched to a gene: 4. This CDR3 spans 15 amino acids. Per the germline V gene, CDR1 is KGHSH and CDR2 is LQKENI. The CDR3 DNA reads as TGTGCCAGCTCACCACCGACTGGACAGGGCTATGGCTACACCTTC. It translates to CASSPPTGQGYGYTF.

This clone was picked up one time. The rearrangement uses TRBV15 and TRBJ1-2, with D tentatively TRBD1 (5 bases). Trimming removed 1 base at V and 7 bases at J, with 13 bases between. This CDR3 region has 14 residues. Germline CDR1 and CDR2: LNHNV and YYDKDF (reference sequence). CDR3 nucleotides: TGTGCCACCAGCAGAGGAGACAGTGCCTCTGGCTACACCTTC. Translating it yields CATSRGDSASGYTF.

A single count supports this clone. The chain has TRBV30 and TRBJ1-4; TRBD1 is a possible D gene (5 bases). Germline CDR1 is GTSNPN and CDR2 is SVGIG (reference sequence). V dropped 4 bases and J dropped 2 bases, with 11 bases sitting between them. This CDR3 comprises 14 residues. The CDR3 nucleotides read TGTGCCTGGAAAAAGGACATCACTAATGAAAAACTGTTTTTT. Translated, it gives CAWKKDITNEKLFF.

This clone was found once. The chain carries TRBV5-1 and TRBJ2-3; D not certain. V was cut by 0 bases and J by 3 bases, with 2 bases left in between. The CDR3 runs to 12 residues. Germline V CDR1 and CDR2: SGHRS, YFSETQ. CDR3 sequence (DNA): TGCGCCAGCAGCTTGGCTACAGATACGCAGTATTTT. Its translation is CASSLATDTQYF.

The CDR3 DNA is TGTGCCAGCAGTAAAGACGGCGGGAGGGCTTCCGGGGAGCTGTTTTTT. Amino acids: CASSKDGGRASGELFF. The chain has TRBV7-6 and TRBJ2-2; 9 bases agree with TRBD2. The germline CDR1 and CDR2 sequences are SGHVS and FNYEAQ. The CDR3 sequence is 16 residues long. V lost 6 bases and J lost 6; bases outside the gene matches: 11.

This clone appeared a single time. The chain carries TRBV11-3 and TRBJ2-2; 7 bases map to TRBD2. With 2 bases clipped from V and 5 bases from J, the junction kept 5 bases outside the gene matches. There are 15 residues in the CDR3. Germline V CDR1 and CDR2: SGHNT, YENEEA. CDR3 amino acids: CASSLNPGRTGELFF. The CDR3 DNA sequence: TGTGCCAGCAGCTTAAACCCCGGGAGGACCGGGGAGCTGTTTTTT. Full variable domain (missing parts from reference TRBV11-3 and TRBJ2-2): EAGVVQSPRYKIIEKKQPVAFWCNPISGHNTLYWYLQNLGQGPELLIRYENEEAVDDSQLPKDRFSAERLKGVDSTLKIQPAELGDSAVYLCASSLNPGRTGELFFGEGSRLTVL.

The chain recombines TRBV2 with TRBJ2-5; the match to TRBD1 covers 7 bases. Germline V gives CDR1 SNHLY, CDR2 FYNNEI. This CDR3 has 15 residues. Trimming removed 3 bases from V and 4 bases from J; junction bases left unmatched: 8. CDR3 sequence reads: CASSDGAAGGETQYF. The CDR3 DNA follows: TGTGCCAGCAGTGACGGAGCGGCAGGGGGAGAGACCCAGTACTTC.

The chain uses TRBV7-6 and TRBJ1-4; TRBD1 is a possible D gene (6 bases). V was shortened by 5 bases and J by 7 bases, with 17 bases between the two germline ends. CDR1 SGHVS and CDR2 FNYEAQ come from the germline V gene. The CDR3 loop spans 15 amino acids. CDR3 in DNA: TGTGCCAGCAGCCCAAGGTCAGGGGCAACTGAAAAACTGTTTTTT. As protein: CASSPRSGATEKLFF.

This clone was detected only a few times. The rearrangement links TRBV18 to TRBJ2-7; 10 bases line up with TRBD2. Per the germline V gene, CDR1 is KGHSH and CDR2 is LQKENI. The CDR3 runs to 20 residues. J gave up 0 bases and V 0 bases, and 14 bases lay outside the gene matches. The chain's CDR3 is CASSPPGRPRGLAFSYEQYF. The CDR3 region has the DNA TGTGCCAGCTCACCACCGGGACGACCCAGGGGACTAGCGTTCTCCTACGAGCAGTACTTC.

As for this clone: An end of the junction does not agree with germline; a read error may underlie this. The chain combines TRBV7-7 with TRBJ2-5; no definite D call. Germline V gene sequence: CDR1 SSHAT, CDR2 FNYEAQ (reference sequence). The CDR3 sequence is 13 residues long. For the CDR3, the DNA is TGTGCTAGCAGCTTAGTACACGAGGAAACCCAGTACTTC. It codes for CASSLVHEETQYF.

The chain has TRBV10-3 and TRBJ2-7, with a possible D match to TRBD1 (6 bases). Trimming took off 5 bases at V and 6 bases at J, with 14 bases between the two ends. The CDR3 has 13 residues. Germline assignment: CDR1 ENHRY and CDR2 SYGVKD. The CDR3 is CAISQTGYGEQYF. CDR3 bases: TGTGCCATCAGTCAAACAGGGTATGGCGAGCAGTACTTC.

The rearrangement joins TRBV4-1 to TRBJ2-3, with D uncertain. The CDR3 is 12 amino acids. V was cut by 5 bases and J by 4 bases, with 7 bases left in between. Per germline, CDR1 MGHRA and CDR2 YSYEKL. This CDR3 reads CASSTRADTQYF. The DNA of the CDR3 is TGCGCCAGCAGCACCCGGGCAGATACGCAGTATTTT.

This chain connects TRBV19 to TRBJ2-1; D is unresolved. Trimming removed 1 base from V and 3 bases from J, with 13 bases in between. Germline CDR1 is LNHDA and CDR2 is SQIVND (reference sequence). CDR3 length: 16 amino acids. CDR3 nucleotides: TGTGCCAGTAGTATAGCCACAACCAGGATCTACAATGAGCAGTTCTTC. Residues: CASSIATTRIYNEQFF.

V and J are TRBV12-5 and TRBJ2-5; 11 nucleotides match TRBD2. In germline, CDR1 is LGHNT, CDR2 FRNRAP. Unmatched junction bases numbered 0, after V lost 1 base and J lost 2 bases. CDR3 size: 15 residues. CDR3 in DNA: TGTGCTAGTGGTTTGGGACTAGCGGGGCAAGAGACCCAGTACTTC. Translating gives CASGLGLAGQETQYF.